These T cell receptor beta chains were read from a single sample in a study of beta chain features in type 1 diabetes. Produced via immunoSEQ multiplex PCR; TCRdb's table is partial and in-frame only. This repertoire shows 150,000 to 200,000 clones, roughly 8% found once; its top ten account for approximately 0.54%. Sequencing input: central memory CD4+ T cells from blood. These receptors all stem from a man younger than 35 with type 1 diabetes. Each CDR3 is given with its conserved first and last residue. The D gene is left open where the match is weak. The size field is filled for only some rows; it gives once, few, many or a size class.

abundance	d_gene	v_gene	j_gene	CDR3aa	CDR3nt
NA	NA	TRBV29-1	TRBJ2-7	CSVFSGSYEQYF	TGCAGCGTCTTTAGCGGCTCCTACGAGCAGTACTTC
few	TRBD1	TRBV25-1	TRBJ1-1	CASSEKAGGLNTEAFF	TGTGCCAGCAGTGAAAAAGCAGGGGGATTGAACACTGAAGCTTTCTTT
NA	TRBD2	TRBV7-2	TRBJ2-7	CASSSGLAGEQYF	TGTGCCAGCAGCTCAGGACTAGCGGGGGAGCAGTACTTC
NA	TRBD1	TRBV5-4	TRBJ2-5	CASSWDQTGQETQYF	TGTGCCAGCAGCTGGGACCAGACAGGGCAAGAGACCCAGTACTTC
many	NA	TRBV9	TRBJ2-3	CASSLEGRDPQYF	TGTGCCAGCAGCTTGGAGGGTCGGGACCCGCAGTATTTT
few	TRBD1	TRBV7-2	TRBJ2-7	CASSRDRGGNEQYF	TGTGCCAGCAGCCGGGACAGGGGGGGAAACGAGCAGTACTTC
NA	NA	TRBV7-2	TRBJ2-1	CASSFPGLTNEQFF	TGTGCCAGCAGCTTTCCGGGACTGACCAATGAGCAGTTCTTC
few	TRBD1	TRBV30	TRBJ1-3	CAWADRARPRLPLF	TGTGCCTGGGCTGACAGGGCCCGGCCTAGACTTCCGCTTTTT
few	TRBD1	TRBV5-1	TRBJ2-6	CASSLGQGGGANVLTF	TGCGCCAGCAGCTTGGGACAGGGGGGCGGGGCCAACGTCCTGACTTTC
NA	NA	TRBV6-1	TRBJ1-2	CASSPTAGYYGYTF	TGTGCCAGCAGCCCGACGGCCGGGTACTATGGCTACACCTTC
many	TRBD2	TRBV6-5	TRBJ2-7	CASRPGLAGLQYF	TGTGCCAGCCGCCCGGGACTAGCGGGACTACAGTACTTC
NA	TRBD1	TRBV7-2	TRBJ1-2	CASSLAGQPLESF	TGTGCCAGCAGCTTAGCGGGACAGCCGCTGGAGTCCTTC
NA	NA	TRBV20-1	TRBJ1-1	CSASTTTEAFF	TGCAGTGCTAGTACTACCACTGAAGCTTTCTTT
NA	NA	TRBV2	TRBJ2-7	CASSVGGDYEQYF	TGTGCCAGCAGTGTAGGCGGGGACTACGAGCAGTACTTC
NA	NA	TRBV18	TRBJ1-1	CASSPQRDKGGGAFF	TGTGCCAGCTCACCCCAGCGGGACAAGGGCGGTGGAGCTTTCTTT
NA	NA	TRBV7-8	TRBJ2-7	CASSSSGAGYEQYF	TGTGCCAGCAGCTCCTCAGGGGCCGGCTACGAGCAGTACTTC
NA	TRBD2	TRBV5-1	TRBJ2-1	CASSPSSGSVDEQFF	TGCGCCAGCAGCCCCAGTAGCGGGAGTGTCGATGAGCAGTTCTTC
NA	NA	TRBV27	TRBJ2-7	CASASSKRGLNRVDSEQYF	TGTGCCAGCGCTTCATCAAAAAGGGGTCTCAACAGGGTAGACAGCGAGCAGTACTTC
NA	NA	TRBV5-4	TRBJ2-3	CASSFKPKDTQYF	TGTGCCAGCAGCTTTAAGCCGAAAGATACGCAGTATTTT
few	NA	TRBV5-1	TRBJ1-1	CASSPSGRNTEAFF	TGCGCCAGCAGCCCATCCGGTCGGAACACTGAAGCTTTCTTT
NA	TRBD1	TRBV30	TRBJ2-7	CAWRSAGGIYEQYF	TGTGCCTGGAGATCAGCAGGGGGCATCTACGAGCAGTACTTC
few	TRBD1	TRBV5-1	TRBJ1-2	CASRRGDRDYGYTF	TGCGCCAGCCGGAGAGGGGACAGGGACTATGGCTACACCTTC
NA	TRBD2	TRBV4-3	TRBJ2-7	CASSPSLATIYEQYF	TGCGCCAGCAGCCCCTCACTAGCGACGATTTACGAGCAGTACTTC
few	TRBD2	TRBV28	TRBJ2-3	CASSEKRGGANWKTDTQYF	TGTGCCAGCAGTGAAAAGCGGGGGGGAGCCAACTGGAAGACAGATACGCAGTATTTT
NA	NA	TRBV7-2	TRBJ2-3	CASSKPVGPDTQYF	TGTGCCAGCAGCAAACCGGTGGGGCCAGATACGCAGTATTTT
NA	TRBD2	TRBV29-1	TRBJ2-5	CSVVTSGGETQYF	TGCAGCGTTGTTACTAGCGGGGGGGAGACCCAGTACTTC
NA	NA	TRBV4-1	TRBJ1-2	CASSQVTGDYGYTF	TGCGCCAGCAGCCAAGTAACCGGGGACTATGGCTACACCTTC
few	TRBD2	TRBV7-2	TRBJ2-1	CASSLERGQYNEQFF	TGTGCCAGCAGCTTAGAGCGGGGCCAGTACAATGAGCAGTTCTTC
many	NA	TRBV7-6	TRBJ2-1	CASSPASRWPNEQFF	TGTGCCAGCAGCCCCGCCTCCCGATGGCCCAATGAGCAGTTCTTC
few	NA	TRBV5-4	TRBJ2-1	CASSPPGAGAPGENEQFF	TGTGCCAGCAGCCCCCCGGGGGCGGGAGCCCCGGGGGAGAATGAGCAGTTCTTC
NA	NA	TRBV4-3	TRBJ1-6	CASSQLTGLDNSPLHF	TGCGCCAGCAGCCAACTTACAGGGCTAGATAATTCACCCCTCCACTTT
few	NA	TRBV7-9	TRBJ2-7	CASSFPGKAREQYF	TGTGCCAGCAGCTTCCCAGGGAAGGCACGGGAGCAGTACTTC
many	NA	TRBV10-1	TRBJ2-3	CASSAAYSGADTQYF	TGCGCCAGCAGTGCCGCATACTCGGGAGCAGATACGCAGTATTTT
NA	NA	TRBV5-1	TRBJ1-1	CASSLYSGSRPTEAFF	TGCGCCAGCAGCTTGTATTCGGGGTCCCGACCCACTGAAGCTTTCTTT
few	TRBD2	TRBV7-2	TRBJ2-3	CASSQKGNSGRNTDTQYF	TGTGCCAGCAGCCAAAAGGGAAATAGCGGGAGGAACACAGATACGCAGTATTTT
NA	NA	TRBV18	TRBJ2-7	CASSPARGLTYEQYF	TGTGCCAGCTCACCAGCCCGAGGACTTACCTACGAGCAGTACTTC
NA	NA	TRBV27	TRBJ1-5	CASSLNSYSNQPQHF	TGTGCCAGCAGTTTAAACTCGTATAGCAATCAGCCCCAGCATTTT
NA	NA	TRBV7-9	TRBJ2-6	CASSPPGFGGANVLTF	TGTGCCAGCAGCCCCCCCGGTTTCGGTGGGGCCAACGTCCTGACTTTC